This TCR beta chain was profiled in a study of cytomegalovirus exposure and HLA in healthy donors. The CDR3 length is 16 residues. The PCR employed 60 Vbeta primers together with 13 Jbeta primers. Using immunoSEQ multiplex PCR, the repertoire was profiled, and TCRdb retains in-frame clones only, with some absent. The table records around 100,000 clones, roughly 69% of them present only once. The sequenced material came from PBMCs. This sequence originates from a man aged 45-65 years in good health and CMV-seropositive. This sequence joins TRBV21-1 and TRBJ2-7; the D call TRBD2 from the table was never checked on the DNA. TRBV21-1 is assigned pseudogene status. CDR3 amino acids: CASSKEGTPSSYEQYF. For the CDR3, the DNA is TGTGCCAGCAGCAAAGAGGGGACTCCGAGCTCCTACGAGCAGTACTTC.